Below are 10 T cell receptor beta chains sequenced from a single sample in a study of cytomegalovirus exposure and HLA in healthy donors. PCR employed 60 Vbeta and 13 Jbeta primers. Clones were sequenced by immunoSEQ multiplex PCR, and TCRdb holds only the in-frame ones, with some missing. The table for this sample gives 56,000 or so clones. The specimen sequenced was PBMCs. The source of these receptors is a man aged 35 to 55 in good health and CMV-seropositive.

The chain uses TRBV2 and TRBJ2-7, with a tentative D call TRBD1 (5 bases). The CDR3 contains 14 residues. The V end lost 1 base, the J end lost 2 bases, and 9 bases lay between the germline ends. Germline values: CDR1 SNHLY, CDR2 FYNNEI. CDR3 in amino acids: CASSEGTYAYEQYF. The CDR3 DNA sequence: TGTGCCAGCAGTGAAGGGACATACGCCTACGAGCAGTACTTC.

The V and J genes are TRBV7-9 and TRBJ2-5; 10 nucleotides agree with TRBD1. Germline V gives CDR1 SEHNR, CDR2 FQNEAQ (reference sequence). With 4 bases clipped from V and 5 bases from J, the junction kept 13 bases outside the gene matches. This CDR3 spans 17 amino acids. CDR3 sequence reads: CASSSLTGGASGETQYF. Here the CDR3 DNA reads TGTGCCAGCAGCTCGCTGACAGGGGGCGCATCCGGCGAGACCCAGTACTTC.

The J gene is TRBJ1-5, the V gene TRBV18, with 10 bases fitting TRBD1. The CDR3 covers 13 residues. V lost 4 bases and J lost 8; bases outside the gene matches: 2. Germline V gene lookup returns CDR1 KGHSH and CDR2 LQKENI. The DNA of the CDR3 is TGTGCCAGCTCACGGACAGGGGGGGAGCCCCAGCATTTT. It is translated as CASSRTGGEPQHF.

The chain links TRBV7-3 to TRBJ2-3, with 16 bases matching TRBD2. Germline CDR1 SGHTA, CDR2 FQGTGA. Trimming removed 5 bases from V and 4 bases from J; junction bases left unmatched: 6. The CDR3 totals 17 residues. This CDR3 reads CASSLGLAGGLADTQYF. Written as DNA, the CDR3 is TGTGCCAGCAGCCTGGGACTAGCGGGAGGGTTAGCAGATACGCAGTATTTT.

The chain combines TRBV29-1 with TRBJ2-3; unclear D gene. There are 10 residues in the CDR3. Looked up from germline, CDR1 is SQVTM and CDR2 is ANQGSEA. V shed 6 bases and J shed 4 bases, with 5 bases lying between them. CDR3 region: CSVRADTQYF. CDR3 DNA: TGCAGCGTAAGAGCAGATACGCAGTATTTT.

Here the CDR3 DNA reads TGTGCCAGCAGCGTAGTAAACGGGGAGCTGTTTTTT. This encodes CASSVVNGELFF. The chain couples TRBV9 to TRBJ2-2; the D is unclear. CDR3 length: 12 amino acids. Germline CDR1 and CDR2: SGDLS and YYNGEE. Trimming stripped 0 bases from V and 7 bases from J, with 4 bases between. Together with reference TRBV9 and TRBJ2-2, the CDR3 gives the full variable domain: DSGVTQTPKHLITATGQRVTLRCSPRSGDLSVYWYQQSLDQGLQFLIQYYNGEERAKGNILERFSAQQFPDLHSELNLSSLELGDSALYFCASSVVNGELFFGEGSRLTVL.

The chain couples TRBV5-1 to TRBJ1-2; 12 nucleotides match TRBD1. The CDR3 sequence is 13 residues long. V lost 7 bases and J lost 4; bases outside the gene matches: 2. Germline V gene lookup returns CDR1 SGHRS and CDR2 YFSETQ. Written as DNA, the CDR3 is TGCGCCAGCCAGGGACAGGGGGCCTATGGCTACACCTTC. This sequence encodes CASQGQGAYGYTF.

This rearrangement joins TRBV10-3 to TRBJ2-7; TRBD1 is a possible D gene (6 bases). The V end was cut by 2 bases, the J end by 7 bases, with 6 bases between. Germline values: CDR1 ENHRY, CDR2 SYGVKD. The CDR3 consists of 11 residues. CDR3 amino acids: CAISEQGEQYF. As DNA, the CDR3 is TGTGCCATCAGTGAGCAGGGGGAGCAGTACTTC.

The V gene is TRBV7-2, the J gene TRBJ1-4; 7 bases fit TRBD1. With 2 bases clipped from V and 8 bases from J, the junction kept 8 bases outside the gene matches. CDR1 SGHTA and CDR2 FQGNSA come from the germline V gene. There are 15 residues in the CDR3. The CDR3 nucleotides read TGTGCCAGCAGCTTACCGGGACAGTTAGGGGAAAAACTGTTTTTT. This gives the protein CASSLPGQLGEKLFF.

The chain links TRBV11-3 to TRBJ2-2; the D gene is possibly TRBD2 (5 bases). CDR1 and CDR2 from the germline V gene are SGHNT and YENEEA. The CDR3 runs 13 residues. V was clipped by 7 bases and J by 4 bases, with 10 bases between them. The CDR3 DNA reads as TGTGCCAGCACTTACGGAGGCACCGGGGAGCTGTTTTTT. The encoded protein is CASTYGGTGELFF.